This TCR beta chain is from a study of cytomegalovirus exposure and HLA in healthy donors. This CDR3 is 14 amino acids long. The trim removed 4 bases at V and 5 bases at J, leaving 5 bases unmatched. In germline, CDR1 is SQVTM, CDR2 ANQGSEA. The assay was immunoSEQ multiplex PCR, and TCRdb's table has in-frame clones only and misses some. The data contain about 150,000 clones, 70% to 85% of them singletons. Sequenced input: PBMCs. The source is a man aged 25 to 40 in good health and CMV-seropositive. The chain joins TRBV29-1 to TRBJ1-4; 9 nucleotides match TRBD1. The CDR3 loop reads CSVALGTGNEKLFF. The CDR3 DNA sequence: TGCAGCGTTGCTTTGGGGACAGGGAATGAAAAACTGTTTTTT.